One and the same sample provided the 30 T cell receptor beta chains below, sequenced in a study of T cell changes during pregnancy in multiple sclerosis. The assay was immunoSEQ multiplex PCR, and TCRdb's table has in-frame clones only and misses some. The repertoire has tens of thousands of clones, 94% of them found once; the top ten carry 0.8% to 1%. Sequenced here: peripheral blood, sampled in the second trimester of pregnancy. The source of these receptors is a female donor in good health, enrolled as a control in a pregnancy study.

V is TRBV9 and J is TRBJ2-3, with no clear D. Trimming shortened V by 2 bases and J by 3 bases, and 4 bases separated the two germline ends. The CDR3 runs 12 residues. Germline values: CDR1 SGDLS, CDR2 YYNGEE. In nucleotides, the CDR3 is TGTGCCAGCAGCGTCAATACAGATACGCAGTATTTT. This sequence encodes CASSVNTDTQYF.

Here the CDR3 reads CASSEGRPNQPQHF. Here the CDR3 DNA reads TGTGCCAGCAGTGAAGGGAGACCCAATCAGCCCCAGCATTTT. The chain joins TRBV6-1 to TRBJ1-5; D gene unclear. Trimming took 1 base from V and 3 from J, leaving 7 bases between them. CDR1 is MNHNS, CDR2 SASEGT, per germline. The CDR3 runs 14 residues.

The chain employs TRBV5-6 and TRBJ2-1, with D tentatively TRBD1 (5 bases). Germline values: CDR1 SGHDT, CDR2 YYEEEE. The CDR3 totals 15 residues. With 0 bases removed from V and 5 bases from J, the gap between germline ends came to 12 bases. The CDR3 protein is CASSLAPDNDNEQFF. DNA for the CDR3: TGTGCCAGCAGCTTGGCCCCGGACAACGACAATGAGCAGTTCTTC.

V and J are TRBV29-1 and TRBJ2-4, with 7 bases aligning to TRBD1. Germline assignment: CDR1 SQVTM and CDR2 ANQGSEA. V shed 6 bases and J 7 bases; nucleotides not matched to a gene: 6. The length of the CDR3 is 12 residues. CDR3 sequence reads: CSVEGAANIQYF. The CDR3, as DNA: TGCAGCGTCGAGGGGGCTGCCAACATTCAGTACTTC.

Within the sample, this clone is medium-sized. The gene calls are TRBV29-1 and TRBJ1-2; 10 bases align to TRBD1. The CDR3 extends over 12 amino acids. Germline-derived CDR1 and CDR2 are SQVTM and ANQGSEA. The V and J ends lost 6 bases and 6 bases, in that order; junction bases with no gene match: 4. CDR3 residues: CSVPTGGDGYTF. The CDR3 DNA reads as TGCAGCGTGCCGACAGGGGGCGATGGCTACACCTTC.

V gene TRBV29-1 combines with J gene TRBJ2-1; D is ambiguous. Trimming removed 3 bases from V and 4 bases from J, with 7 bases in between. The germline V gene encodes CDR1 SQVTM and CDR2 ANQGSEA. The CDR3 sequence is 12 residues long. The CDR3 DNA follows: TGCAGCGTTGAGCTGAGATACAATGAGCAGTTCTTC. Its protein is CSVELRYNEQFF.

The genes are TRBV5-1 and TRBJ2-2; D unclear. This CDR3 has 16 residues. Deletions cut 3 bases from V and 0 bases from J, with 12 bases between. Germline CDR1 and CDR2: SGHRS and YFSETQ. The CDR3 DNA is TGCGCCAGCAGCTGGGCCGCCAGCTCGAACACCGGGGAGCTGTTTTTT. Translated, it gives CASSWAASSNTGELFF.

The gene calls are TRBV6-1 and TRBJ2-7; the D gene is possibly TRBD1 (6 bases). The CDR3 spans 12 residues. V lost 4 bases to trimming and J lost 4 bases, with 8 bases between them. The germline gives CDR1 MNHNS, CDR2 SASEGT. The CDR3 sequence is CASSGQGYEQYF. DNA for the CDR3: TGTGCCAGCAGTGGTCAGGGGTACGAGCAGTACTTC.

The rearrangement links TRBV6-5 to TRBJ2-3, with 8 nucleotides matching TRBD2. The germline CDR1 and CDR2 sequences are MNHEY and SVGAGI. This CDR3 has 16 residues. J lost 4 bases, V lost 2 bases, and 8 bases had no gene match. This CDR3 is CASSYEGGRIPDTQYF. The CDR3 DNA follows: TGTGCCAGCAGTTACGAGGGCGGGAGGATCCCAGATACGCAGTATTTT.

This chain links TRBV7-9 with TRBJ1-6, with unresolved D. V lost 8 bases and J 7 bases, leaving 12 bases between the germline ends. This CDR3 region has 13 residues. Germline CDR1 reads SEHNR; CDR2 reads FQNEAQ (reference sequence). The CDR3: CASVGDSNSPLHF. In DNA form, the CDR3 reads TGTGCCAGCGTCGGGGATTCCAATTCACCCCTCCACTTT.

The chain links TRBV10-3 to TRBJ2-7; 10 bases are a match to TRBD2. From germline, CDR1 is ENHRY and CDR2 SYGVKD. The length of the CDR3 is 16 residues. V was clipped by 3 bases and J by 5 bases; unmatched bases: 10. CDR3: CAISDRLAGVPDEQYF. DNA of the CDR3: TGTGCCATCAGTGATCGGCTAGCGGGAGTTCCGGACGAGCAGTACTTC.

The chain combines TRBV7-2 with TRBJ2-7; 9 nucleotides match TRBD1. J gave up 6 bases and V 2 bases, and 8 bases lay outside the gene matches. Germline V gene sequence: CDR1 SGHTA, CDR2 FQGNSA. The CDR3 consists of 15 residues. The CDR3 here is CASSLMYTGGGEQYF. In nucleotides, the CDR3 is TGTGCCAGCAGCTTAATGTATACAGGGGGCGGCGAGCAGTACTTC.

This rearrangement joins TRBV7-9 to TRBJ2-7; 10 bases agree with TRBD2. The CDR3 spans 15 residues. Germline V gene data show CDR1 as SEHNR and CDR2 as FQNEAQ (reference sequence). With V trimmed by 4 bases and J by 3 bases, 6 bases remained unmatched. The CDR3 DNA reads TGTGCCAGCAGCTCCGGACTAGCGGTCCACTACGAGCAGTACTTC. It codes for CASSSGLAVHYEQYF.

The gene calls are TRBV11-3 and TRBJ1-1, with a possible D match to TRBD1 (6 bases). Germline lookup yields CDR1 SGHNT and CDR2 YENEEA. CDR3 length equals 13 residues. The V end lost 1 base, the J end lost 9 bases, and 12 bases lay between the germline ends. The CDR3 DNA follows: TGTGCCAGCAGCTTAGTCGTGGGACACAAAGCTTTCTTT. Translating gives CASSLVVGHKAFF.

CDR3 coding DNA: TGTGCCAGCAGCTTCTTGGGGGGGACCGGGGAGCTGTTTTTT. It is translated as CASSFLGGTGELFF. The chain carries TRBV7-9 and TRBJ2-2; 7 nucleotides agree with TRBD2. With 3 bases clipped from V and 5 bases from J, the junction kept 3 bases outside the gene matches. Germline CDR1 reads SEHNR; CDR2 reads FQNEAQ (reference sequence). There are 14 residues in the CDR3. The entire variable domain, with the rest obtained from reference TRBV7-9 and TRBJ2-2, is as follows: DTGVSQNPRHKITKRGQNVTFRCDPISEHNRLYWYRQTLGQGPEFLTYFQNEAQLEKSRLLSDRFSAERPKGSFSTLEIQRTEQGDSAMYLCASSFLGGTGELFFGEGSRLTVL.

The CDR3 nucleotides are TGTGCCAGCTCACCATTGGGAGTACAAGAGACCCAGTACTTC. The encoded protein is CASSPLGVQETQYF. V is TRBV18 and J is TRBJ2-5; D is possibly TRBD2 (5 bases). Deletions cut 2 bases from V and 2 bases from J, with 9 bases between. Looked up from germline, CDR1 is KGHSH and CDR2 is LQKENI. There are 14 residues in the CDR3. The full variable domain, in which reference TRBV18 and TRBJ2-5 provide the parts outside the CDR3, is NAGVMQNPRHLVRRRGQEARLRCSPMKGHSHVYWYRQLPEEGLKFMVYLQKENIIDESGMPKERFSAEFPKEGPSILRIQQVVRGDSAAYFCASSPLGVQETQYFGPGTRLLVL.

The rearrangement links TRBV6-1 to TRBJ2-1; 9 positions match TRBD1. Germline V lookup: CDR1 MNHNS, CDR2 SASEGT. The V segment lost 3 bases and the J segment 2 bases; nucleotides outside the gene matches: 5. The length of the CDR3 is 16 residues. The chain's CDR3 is CASSDNRGRPYNEQFF. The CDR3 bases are TGTGCCAGCAGTGATAACAGGGGGCGCCCCTACAATGAGCAGTTCTTC.

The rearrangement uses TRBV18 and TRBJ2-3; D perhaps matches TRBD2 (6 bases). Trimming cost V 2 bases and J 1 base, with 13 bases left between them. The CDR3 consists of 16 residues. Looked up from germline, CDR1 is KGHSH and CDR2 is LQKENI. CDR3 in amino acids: CASSPYGGAGTDTQYF. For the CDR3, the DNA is TGTGCCAGCTCACCATACGGGGGAGCGGGCACAGATACGCAGTATTTT.

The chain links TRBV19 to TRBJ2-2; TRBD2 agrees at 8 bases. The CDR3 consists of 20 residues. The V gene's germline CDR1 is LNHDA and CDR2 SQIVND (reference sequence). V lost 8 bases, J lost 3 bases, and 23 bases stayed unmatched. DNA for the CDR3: TGTGCCAGTCCTTGTACCGGGGGGGGGAGGGCCTTGTTTGACACCGGGGAGCTGTTTTTT. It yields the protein CASPCTGGGRALFDTGELFF.

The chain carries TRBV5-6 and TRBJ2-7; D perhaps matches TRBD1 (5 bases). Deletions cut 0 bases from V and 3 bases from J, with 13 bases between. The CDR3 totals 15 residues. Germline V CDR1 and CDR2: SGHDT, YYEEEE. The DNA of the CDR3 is TGTGCCAGCAGCTTGGGGACAAGTTCGGACTACGAGCAGTACTTC. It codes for CASSLGTSSDYEQYF.

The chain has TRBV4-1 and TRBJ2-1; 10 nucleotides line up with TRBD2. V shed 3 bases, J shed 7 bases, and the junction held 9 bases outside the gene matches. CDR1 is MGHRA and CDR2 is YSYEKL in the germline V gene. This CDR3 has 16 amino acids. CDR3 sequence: CASSHPASGSTNEQFF. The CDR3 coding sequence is TGCGCCAGCAGCCACCCGGCTAGCGGGAGTACGAATGAGCAGTTCTTC.

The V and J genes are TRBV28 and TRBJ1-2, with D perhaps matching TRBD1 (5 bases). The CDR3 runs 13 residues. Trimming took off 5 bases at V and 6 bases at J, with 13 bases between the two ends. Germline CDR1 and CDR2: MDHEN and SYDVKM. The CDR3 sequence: CASSLQDPHGYTF. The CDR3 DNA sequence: TGTGCCAGCAGTCTACAGGATCCCCATGGCTACACCTTC.

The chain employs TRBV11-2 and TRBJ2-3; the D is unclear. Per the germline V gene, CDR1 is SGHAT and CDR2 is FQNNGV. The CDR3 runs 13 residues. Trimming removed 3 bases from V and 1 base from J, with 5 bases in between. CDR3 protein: CASSFPGTDTQYF. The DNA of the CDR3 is TGTGCCAGCAGCTTTCCGGGCACAGATACGCAGTATTTT. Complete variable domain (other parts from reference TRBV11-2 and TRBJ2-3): EAGVAQSPRYKIIEKRQSVAFWCNPISGHATLYWYQQILGQGPKLLIQFQNNGVVDDSQLPKDRFSAERLKGVDSTLKIQPAKLEDSAVYLCASSFPGTDTQYFGPGTRLTVL.

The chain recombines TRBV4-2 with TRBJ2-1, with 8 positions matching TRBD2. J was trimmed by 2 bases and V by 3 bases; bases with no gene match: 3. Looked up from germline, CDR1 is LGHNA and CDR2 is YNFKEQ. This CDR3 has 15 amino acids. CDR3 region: CASSQPGLAYNEQFF. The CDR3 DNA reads TGTGCCAGCAGCCAGCCGGGACTAGCCTACAATGAGCAGTTCTTC.

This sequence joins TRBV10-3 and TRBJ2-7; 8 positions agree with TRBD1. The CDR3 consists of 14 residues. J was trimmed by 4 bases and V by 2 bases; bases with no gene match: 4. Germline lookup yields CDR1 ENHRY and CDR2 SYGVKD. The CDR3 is CAISEGQGGYEQYF. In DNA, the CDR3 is TGTGCCATCAGTGAGGGACAGGGAGGTTACGAGCAGTACTTC.

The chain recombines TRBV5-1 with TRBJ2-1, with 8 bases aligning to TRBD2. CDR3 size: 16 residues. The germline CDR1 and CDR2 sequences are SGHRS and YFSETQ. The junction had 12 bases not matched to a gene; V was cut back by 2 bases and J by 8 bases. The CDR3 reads CASSFTGTRREDEQFF. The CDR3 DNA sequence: TGCGCCAGCAGCTTTACCGGGACTAGGCGGGAGGATGAGCAGTTCTTC.

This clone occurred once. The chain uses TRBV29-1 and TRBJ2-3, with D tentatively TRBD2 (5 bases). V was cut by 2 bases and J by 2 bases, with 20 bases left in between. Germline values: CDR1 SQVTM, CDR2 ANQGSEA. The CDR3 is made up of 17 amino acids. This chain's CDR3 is CSVETRLHDNPTDTQYF. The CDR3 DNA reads TGCAGCGTTGAAACGAGACTACACGACAACCCCACAGATACGCAGTATTTT.

The chain's CDR3 is CASSLRTLDTQYF. The CDR3 DNA follows: TGTGCCAGCAGCTTACGGACACTAGATACGCAGTATTTT. The chain recombines TRBV7-9 with TRBJ2-3; tentatively, D is TRBD1 (5 bases). V gave up 2 bases and J gave up 5 bases, with 8 bases separating them. CDR1 is SEHNR, CDR2 FQNEAQ, per germline (reference sequence). The CDR3 length is 13 residues.

The CDR3 sequence is CASTRGTHPSGNEQFF. As DNA, the CDR3 is TGTGCCAGCACCAGGGGTACCCATCCTTCGGGGAATGAGCAGTTCTTC. This sequence joins TRBV5-4 and TRBJ2-1; D may be TRBD1 (6 bases). The ends were cut back, 6 bases at V and 7 bases at J, with 23 bases in the middle. The CDR3 has 16 residues. Germline V gene sequence: CDR1 SGHNT, CDR2 YYREEE (reference sequence).

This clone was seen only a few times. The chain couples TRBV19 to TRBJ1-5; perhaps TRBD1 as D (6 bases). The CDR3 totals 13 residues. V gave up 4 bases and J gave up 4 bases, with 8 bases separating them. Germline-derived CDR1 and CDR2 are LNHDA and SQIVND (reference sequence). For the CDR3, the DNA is TGTGCCAGTAGTAGGACAGAAAATCAGCCCCAGCATTTT. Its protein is CASSRTENQPQHF.